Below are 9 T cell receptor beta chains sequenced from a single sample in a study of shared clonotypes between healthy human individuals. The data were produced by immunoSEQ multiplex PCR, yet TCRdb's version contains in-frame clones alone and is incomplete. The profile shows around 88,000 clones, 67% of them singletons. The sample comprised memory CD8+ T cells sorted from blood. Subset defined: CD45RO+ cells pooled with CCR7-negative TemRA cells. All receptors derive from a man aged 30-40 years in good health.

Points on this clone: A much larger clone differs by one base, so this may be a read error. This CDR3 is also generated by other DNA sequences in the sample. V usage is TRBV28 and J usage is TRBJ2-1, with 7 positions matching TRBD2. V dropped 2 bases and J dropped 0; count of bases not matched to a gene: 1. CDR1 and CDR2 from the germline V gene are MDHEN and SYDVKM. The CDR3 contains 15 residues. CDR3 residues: CASSLGGSSYNEQFF. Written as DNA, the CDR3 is TGTGCCAGCAGTTTAGGCGGGAGCTCCTACAATGAGCAGTTCTTC.

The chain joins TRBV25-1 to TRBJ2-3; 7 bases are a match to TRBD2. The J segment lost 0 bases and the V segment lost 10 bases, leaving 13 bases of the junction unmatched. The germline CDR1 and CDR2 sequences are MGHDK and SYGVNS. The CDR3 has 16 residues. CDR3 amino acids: CATSQRGDNSTDTQYF. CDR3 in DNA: TGTGCCACCTCCCAACGGGGGGATAATAGCACAGATACGCAGTATTTT.

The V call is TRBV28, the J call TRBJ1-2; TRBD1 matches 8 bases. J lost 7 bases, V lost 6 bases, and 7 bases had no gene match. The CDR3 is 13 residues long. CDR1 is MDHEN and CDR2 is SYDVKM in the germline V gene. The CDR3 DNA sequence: TGTGCCAGCAGCACCCGAGGACAGGGTGGCTACACCTTC. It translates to CASSTRGQGGYTF.

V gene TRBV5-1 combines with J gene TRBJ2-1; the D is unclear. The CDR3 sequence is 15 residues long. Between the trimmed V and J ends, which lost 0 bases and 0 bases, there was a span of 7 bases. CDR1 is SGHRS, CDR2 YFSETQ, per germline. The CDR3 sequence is CASSLDRLSYNEQFF. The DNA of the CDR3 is TGCGCCAGCAGCTTGGACCGTCTCTCCTACAATGAGCAGTTCTTC.

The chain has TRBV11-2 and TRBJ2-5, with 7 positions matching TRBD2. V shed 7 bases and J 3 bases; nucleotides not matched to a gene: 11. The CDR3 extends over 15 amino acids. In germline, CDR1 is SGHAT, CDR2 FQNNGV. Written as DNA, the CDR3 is TGTGCCAGCACCCCGGAACTAGCGAGTAAAGAGACCCAGTACTTC. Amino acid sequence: CASTPELASKETQYF.

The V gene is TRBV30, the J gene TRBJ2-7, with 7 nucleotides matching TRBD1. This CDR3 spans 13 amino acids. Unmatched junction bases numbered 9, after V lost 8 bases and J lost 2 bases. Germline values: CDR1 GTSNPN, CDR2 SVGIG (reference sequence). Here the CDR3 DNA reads TGTGCCAGCTCCGGGACAGTGACCTACGAGCAGTACTTC. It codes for CASSGTVTYEQYF.

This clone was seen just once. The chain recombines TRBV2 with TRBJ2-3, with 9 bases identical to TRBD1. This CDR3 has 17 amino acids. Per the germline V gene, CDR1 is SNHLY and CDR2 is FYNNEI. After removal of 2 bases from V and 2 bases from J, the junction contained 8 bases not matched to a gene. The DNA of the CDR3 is TGTGCCAGCAGTGAATTCTCGGGGACAGGGAACACAGATACGCAGTATTTT. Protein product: CASSEFSGTGNTDTQYF.

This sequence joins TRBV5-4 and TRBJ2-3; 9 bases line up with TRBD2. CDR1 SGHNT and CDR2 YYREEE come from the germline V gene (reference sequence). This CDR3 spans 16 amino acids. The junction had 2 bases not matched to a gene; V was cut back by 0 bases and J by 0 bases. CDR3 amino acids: CASSLGLAGSTDTQYF. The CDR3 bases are TGTGCCAGCAGCTTGGGGCTAGCGGGGAGCACAGATACGCAGTATTTT.

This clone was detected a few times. CDR3 coding DNA: TGTGCCAGCATGGGCGGATCAGACAATGAGCAGTTCTTC. Translation: CASMGGSDNEQFF. The chain recombines TRBV7-9 with TRBJ2-1; the D is unclear. The CDR3 covers 13 residues. The V end lost 7 bases, the J end lost 5 bases, and 12 bases lay between the germline ends. Germline CDR1 and CDR2: SEHNR and FQNEAQ (reference sequence).